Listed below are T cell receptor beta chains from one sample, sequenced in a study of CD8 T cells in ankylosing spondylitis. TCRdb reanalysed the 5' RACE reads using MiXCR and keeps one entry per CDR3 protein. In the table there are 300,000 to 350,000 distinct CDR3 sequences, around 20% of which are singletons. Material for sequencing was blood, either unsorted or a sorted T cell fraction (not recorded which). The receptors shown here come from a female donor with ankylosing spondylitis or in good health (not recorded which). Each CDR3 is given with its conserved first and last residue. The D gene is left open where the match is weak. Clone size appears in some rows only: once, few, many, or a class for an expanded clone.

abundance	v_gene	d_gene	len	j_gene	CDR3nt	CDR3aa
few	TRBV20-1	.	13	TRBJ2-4	TGCAGTGCCCGGGGCCGGCCACAAAACATTCAGTACTTC	CSARGRPQNIQYF
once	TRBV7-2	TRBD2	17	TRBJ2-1	TGTGCCAGCGGCCGCCGTGCTAGCGGGGCGTTTCTCAATGAGCAGTTCTTC	CASGRRASGAFLNEQFF
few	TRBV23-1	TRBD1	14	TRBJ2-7	TGCGCCAGCTCGAAAGGACAGGGGGACTACGAGCAGTACTTC	CASSKGQGDYEQYF
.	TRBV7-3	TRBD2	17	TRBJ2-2	TGTGCCAGCAGCCCCGTTAGTAGCGGGGTGAGGACCGGGGAGCTGTTTTTT	CASSPVSSGVRTGELFF
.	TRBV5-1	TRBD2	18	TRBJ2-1	TGCGCCAGCAGCGCCCGCGGGACTAGCGGCGACTCCTACAATGAGCAGTTCTTC	CASSARGTSGDSYNEQFF
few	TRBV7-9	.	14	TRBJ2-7	TGTGCCAGCAGCGCCCTTAGCGCAGCCTACGAGCAGTACTTC	CASSALSAAYEQYF
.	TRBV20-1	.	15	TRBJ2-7	TGCAGTGCTAGTGACCCAGGGAGGAGGACCTACGAGCAGTACTTC	CSASDPGRRTYEQYF
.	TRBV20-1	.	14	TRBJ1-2	TGCAGTGCTAGAGGTGTAGGGGGGCTAAATGGCTACACCTTC	CSARGVGGLNGYTF
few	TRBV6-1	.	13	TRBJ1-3	TGTGCCTCGGGCCTCCTCTCTGGAAACACCATATATTTT	CASGLLSGNTIYF
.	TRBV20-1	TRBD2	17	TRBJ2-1	TGCAGTGCTAGAGATCCCCTCCGAGCGGGAGCTTACAATGAGCAGTTCTTC	CSARDPLRAGAYNEQFF
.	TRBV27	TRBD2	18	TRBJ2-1	TGTGCCAGCAGTCACCGACAGGGGACTAGCGGGAGGGCCGGTGAGCAGTTCTTC	CASSHRQGTSGRAGEQFF
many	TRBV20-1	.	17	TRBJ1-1	TGCAGTGCTCCGGACACCCGTTATCCCGTTATGAACACTGAAGCTTTCTTT	CSAPDTRYPVMNTEAFF
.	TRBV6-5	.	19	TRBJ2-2	TGTGCCAGCAGTTACCGCCGGCAGGGATATTCCTCGGACACCGGGGAGCTGTTTTTT	CASSYRRQGYSSDTGELFF
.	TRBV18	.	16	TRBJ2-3	TGTGCCAGCTCACCAGTTGAGGCCAAACCCACAGATACGCAGTATTTT	CASSPVEAKPTDTQYF
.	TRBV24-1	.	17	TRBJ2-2	TGTGCCACCAGTGCTGCCTTGGGGGCAGGACGAACCGGGGAGCTGTTTTTT	CATSAALGAGRTGELFF
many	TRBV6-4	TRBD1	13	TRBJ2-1	TGTGCCAGCAGTGTCGACAGGGGAGATGAGCAGTTCTTC	CASSVDRGDEQFF
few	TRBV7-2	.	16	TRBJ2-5	TGTGCCAGCAGCTTAGGGCCAGGACTCCGGCCAGGGACCCAGTACTTC	CASSLGPGLRPGTQYF
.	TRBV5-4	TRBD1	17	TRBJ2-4	TGTGCCAGCAGCTTGGCTGGATTAGACAGGGGAGAAAACATTCAGTACTTC	CASSLAGLDRGENIQYF
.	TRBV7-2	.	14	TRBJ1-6	TGTGCCAGCAGCTTGCGACCGGATCGTGGACCCCTCCACTTT	CASSLRPDRGPLHF
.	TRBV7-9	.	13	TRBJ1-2	TGTGCCAGCAGCTTACGGGACACCTATGGCTACACCTTC	CASSLRDTYGYTF
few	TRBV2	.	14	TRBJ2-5	TGTGCCAGCAGTGCCGTGAGGGGCCAAGAGACCCAGTACTTC	CASSAVRGQETQYF
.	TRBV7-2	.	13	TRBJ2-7	TGTGCCAGCAGCCCGACCGCGGAGAACGAGCAGTACTTC	CASSPTAENEQYF
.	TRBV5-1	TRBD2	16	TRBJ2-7	TGCGCCAGCAGCTTGATACTAGCGGGAGGGACTCACGAGCAGTACTTC	CASSLILAGGTHEQYF
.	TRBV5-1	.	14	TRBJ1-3	TGCGCCAGCAGCCGAGAGGGGCTCGGAAACACCATATATTTT	CASSREGLGNTIYF
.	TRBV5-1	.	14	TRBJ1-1	TGCGCCAGCAGCCCCCGTACCATGAACACTGAAGCTTTCTTT	CASSPRTMNTEAFF
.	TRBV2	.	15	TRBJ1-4	TGTGCCAGCAGTGAGGGGGATGCAACTAATGAAAAACTGTTTTTT	CASSEGDATNEKLFF
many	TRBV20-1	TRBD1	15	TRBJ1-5	TGCAGTGCTAGAGTGAGTCAGGGGGACAATCAGCCCCAGCATTTT	CSARVSQGDNQPQHF
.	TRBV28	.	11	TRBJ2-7	TGTGCCTCCCGTGGGTACTACGAGCAGTACTTC	CASRGYYEQYF
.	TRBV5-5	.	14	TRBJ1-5	TGTGCCAGCAGCTTTGGGCATAACAATCAGCCCCAGCATTTT	CASSFGHNNQPQHF
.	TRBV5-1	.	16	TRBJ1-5	TGCGCCAGCAGCCACGGGACTCCGGGGGAGGATCAGCCCCAGCATTTT	CASSHGTPGEDQPQHF
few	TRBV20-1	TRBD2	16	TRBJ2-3	TGCAGTGCTACCTCCGCCGGGGGGGAGTGGGGAGATACGCAGTATTTT	CSATSAGGEWGDTQYF
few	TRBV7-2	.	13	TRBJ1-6	TGTGCCAGCAGCTCCGAGGGTTATTCACCCCTCCACTTT	CASSSEGYSPLHF
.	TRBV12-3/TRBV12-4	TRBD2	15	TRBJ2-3	TGTGCCAGCAGTTTTTTGGCGGGAGACACAGATACGCAGTATTTT	CASSFLAGDTDTQYF
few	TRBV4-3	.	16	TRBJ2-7	TGCGCCAGCAGCCAATATCTAGTCGGCGTCTCCTACGAGCAGTACTTC	CASSQYLVGVSYEQYF
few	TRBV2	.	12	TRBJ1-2	TGTGCCAGCATTCAGGGGAGATATGGCTACACCTTC	CASIQGRYGYTF
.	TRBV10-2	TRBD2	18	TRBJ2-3	TGCGCCAGCAGTGAGTCGGGACTAGCGGGACCCAACACAGATACGCAGTATTTT	CASSESGLAGPNTDTQYF
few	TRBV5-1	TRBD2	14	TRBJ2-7	TGCGCCAGCAAGGTCCAGCGGGAATACTACGAGCAGTACTTC	CASKVQREYYEQYF
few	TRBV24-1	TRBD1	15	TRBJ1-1	TGTGCCACCAGTGACACCGGGACAGGGCCCTCTGAAGCTTTCTTT	CATSDTGTGPSEAFF
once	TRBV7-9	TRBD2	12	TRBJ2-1	TGTGCCAGCAGCCACACGACTAGCTCCCAGTTCTTC	CASSHTTSSQFF
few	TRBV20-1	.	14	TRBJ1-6	TGCAGTGCTAGGTCAGCCCTGACATATTCACCCCTCCACTTT	CSARSALTYSPLHF
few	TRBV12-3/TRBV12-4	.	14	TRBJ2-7	TGTGCCAGCAGTTTATTGGGCAGTAGGGACGAGCAGTACTTC	CASSLLGSRDEQYF
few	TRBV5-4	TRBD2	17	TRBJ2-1	TGTGCCTTCTCTAGCGGGAGGGCCCCTCCCGCTTACAATGAGCAGTTCTTC	CAFSSGRAPPAYNEQFF
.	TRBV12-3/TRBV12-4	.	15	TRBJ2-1	TGTGCCAGCAGTTTAGGGCTTCCTGCCTACAATGAGCAGTTCTTC	CASSLGLPAYNEQFF
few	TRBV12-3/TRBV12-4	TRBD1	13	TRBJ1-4	TGTGCCAGCGGGGGGACAGCTAATGAAAAACTGTTTTTT	CASGGTANEKLFF
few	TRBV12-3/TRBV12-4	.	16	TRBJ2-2	TGTGCCAGCAGTTTAGTTCCAGGGTCGAGGACCGGGGAGCTGTTTTTT	CASSLVPGSRTGELFF
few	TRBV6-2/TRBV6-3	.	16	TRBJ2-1	TGTGCCAGCAGTTACTCGAGATTGAGCTCCTACAATGAGCAGTTCTTC	CASSYSRLSSYNEQFF
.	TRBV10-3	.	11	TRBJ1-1	TGTGCCACTCGGTTGAACACTGAAGCTTTCTTT	CATRLNTEAFF
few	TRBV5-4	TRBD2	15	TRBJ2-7	TGTGCCAGCAGCTCGCAACTAGCGGGAGACTACGAGCAGTACTTC	CASSSQLAGDYEQYF